This TCR beta chain was identified in a study of T cells in tuberculosis. Across the study: IGRA-negative adolescents, IGRA-positive adolescents with latent tuberculosis and adults with active tuberculosis formed this South African cohort.

Tuberculin skin test and IGRA determined adolescents' latent tuberculosis status at entry. Sequenced by immunoSEQ multiplex PCR; TCRdb stores in-frame clones only, minus some. The sample holds more than 35,000 clones; about 95% are singletons and the top ten take around 7.5%. V shed 9 bases, J shed 6 bases, and the junction held 11 bases outside the gene matches. From germline, CDR1 is SGHNT and CDR2 YYREEE (reference sequence). This CDR3 has 13 residues. V is TRBV5-4 and J is TRBJ1-1; 7 positions match TRBD1. Sequenced sample: PBMCs. The source of this sequence is a donor between 10 and 35 years old with latent tuberculosis or without tuberculosis infection. CDR3 region: CAIRPTGRAEAFF. CDR3 coding DNA: TGTGCCATTCGCCCGACAGGGAGAGCTGAAGCTTTCTTT.